This T cell receptor beta chain originates from a study of blood T cell repertoires in COVID-19. About the research overall: From the United States, Italy and Spain came samples of acute and convalescent COVID-19. The analysed material was cDNA or gDNA that came from T cells, B-cell-depleted T cells, or PBMCs.

The CDR3 has 18 residues. Per the germline V gene, CDR1 is LGHDT and CDR2 is YNNKEL (reference sequence). Germline trimming cut 4 bases from V and 0 bases from J; bases unmatched to any gene: 10. Original handling: Estimates of nucleated cell counts were drawn from the amplification of reference gene primers. The assay was immunoSEQ multiplex PCR, and TCRdb's table has in-frame clones only and misses some. V, J and clone size are taken as reported in that table, and D and trimming were inferred from the DNA itself. The repertoire has 150,000 to 200,000 clones, around 80% of them found once; the top ten carry 2.8%.

Sequenced: peripheral blood. V is TRBV3-1 (or the pseudogene TRBV3-2) and J is TRBJ2-1; 9 nucleotides agree with TRBD2. The clonotype comes from a woman older than 75 with active or convalescent COVID-19. DNA for the CDR3: TGTGCCAGCAGCCGACTCCTGACTAGCGGAAACTCCTACAATGAGCAGTTCTTC. Protein product: CASSRLLTSGNSYNEQFF.